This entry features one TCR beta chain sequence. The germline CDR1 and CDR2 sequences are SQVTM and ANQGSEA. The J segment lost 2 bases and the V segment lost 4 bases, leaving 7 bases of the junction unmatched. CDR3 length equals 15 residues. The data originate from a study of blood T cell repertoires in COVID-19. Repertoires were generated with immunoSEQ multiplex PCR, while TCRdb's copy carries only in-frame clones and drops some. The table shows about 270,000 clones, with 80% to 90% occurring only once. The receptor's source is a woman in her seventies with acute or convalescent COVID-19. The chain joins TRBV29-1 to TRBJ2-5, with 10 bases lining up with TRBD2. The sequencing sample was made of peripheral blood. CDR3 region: CSVVLAGATQETQYF. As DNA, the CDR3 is TGCAGCGTTGTTCTAGCGGGGGCCACTCAAGAGACCCAGTACTTC.